These 27 T cell receptor beta chains share one sample of origin, sequenced in a study of tumor and adjacent non-tumor tissue in lung cancer (dated by TCRdb to 2017 to 2018). Library preparation employed multiplex PCR. For sequencing, an Illumina HiSeq 2500 was employed. Following protocols modified from ARM-PCR, the researchers constructed TCRbeta libraries through three rounds of nested PCR with primers (Table S4). In TCRdb, the public reads were trimmed at Q25 with fastp and aligned with MiXCR, with productive beta chains retained. Duplicate CDR3 protein sequences are folded into a single record with the most common DNA and genes. The sample records fewer than 100,000 distinct CDR3 sequences, more than 75% of which are singletons. The top ten clones comprise roughly 22% of the sample. RNA was isolated from bulk, unsorted tissue, and RNA quality was assessed with a NanoDrop ND-1000 and an Agilent 2100. For the normal lung samples, distant non-tumor tissue was collected more than 3 cm away from the tumor edge.

Material: distant non-tumor lung tissue. All receptors come from a woman in her forties or fifties with non-small cell lung cancer.

This chain links TRBV29-1 with TRBJ2-6, with D perhaps TRBD1 (6 bases). V was trimmed by 3 bases and J by 4 bases, leaving 16 bases between them. CDR1 is SQVTM and CDR2 is ANQGSEA in the germline V gene. This CDR3 is built from 16 residues. The CDR3 DNA sequence: TGCAGCGTTGAGGTGGGCAGGGGTCCAGGGGCCAACGTCCTGACTTTC. The encoded protein is CSVEVGRGPGANVLTF. Complete variable domain (other parts from reference TRBV29-1 and TRBJ2-6): SAVISQKPSRDICQRGTSLTIQCQVDSQVTMMFWYRQQPGQSLTLIATANQGSEATYESGFVIDKFPISRPNLTFSTLTVSNMSPEDSSIYLCSVEVGRGPGANVLTFGAGSRLTVL.

As regards this clonotype: Here the CDR3 omits its conserved ending phenylalanine or tryptophan, so a read error is the likely source. V is TRBV29-1 and J is TRBJ2-5; D might be TRBD2 (6 bases). CDR1 SQVTM and CDR2 ANQGSEA come from the germline V gene. The length of the CDR3 is 16 residues. The CDR3 is CSFEGGGVPQEETQYL. CDR3 nucleotide sequence: TGCAGCTTTGAGGGAGGTGGAGTGCCCCAAGAAGAGACCCAGTACTTG.

A remark on this clonotype: One end of the junction does not line up with germline, which may come from a read error. V gene TRBV29-1 combines with J gene TRBJ2-1, with 8 bases identical to TRBD1. The germline V gene encodes CDR1 SQVTM and CDR2 ANQGSEA. The CDR3 runs to 15 residues. The CDR3 DNA is TGCAGCTGTACTACCGGGACAGGTGGGTACAATGAGCAGTTGTTC. It specifies CSCTTGTGGYNEQLF.

The gene calls are TRBV11-2 and TRBJ2-1; 8 nucleotides match TRBD2. With V trimmed by 4 bases and J by 6 bases, 11 bases remained unmatched. Per germline, CDR1 SGHAT and CDR2 FQNNGV. The CDR3 has 16 residues. The CDR3 sequence: CASSSPTGGGVNEQFF. The CDR3, as DNA: TGTGCCAGCAGCTCCCCGACGGGAGGGGGTGTCAATGAGCAGTTCTTC.

The chain combines TRBV6-5 with TRBJ2-5; 10 bases are shared with TRBD2. Germline V gene lookup returns CDR1 MNHEY and CDR2 SVGAGI. V shed 6 bases, J shed 5 bases, and the junction held 15 bases outside the gene matches. The CDR3 is 17 residues long. CDR3 in amino acids: CASRSLYTSGNRETQYF. The CDR3 bases are TGTGCCAGCAGGTCCCTTTACACTAGCGGGAATAGGGAGACCCAGTACTTC.

The sample holds one count of this clonotype. Its ends do not fully match the called genes, so a read error is possible. The chain joins TRBV10-1 to TRBJ2-3; no reliable D call. The CDR3 sequence is 15 residues long. CDR1 WNHNN and CDR2 SYGVQD come from the germline V gene (reference sequence). For the CDR3, the DNA is TGCGCCAGCAGTGAGACCATCGGAAGCATAGATACGCAGTATTTT. Translated, it gives CASSETIGSIDTQYF.

This clonotype occurred a few times. One end of the junction varies from germline; a read error may be responsible. The rearrangement joins TRBV12-3 or TRBV12-4 to TRBJ1-1; D possibly corresponds to TRBD1 (6 bases). The CDR3 spans 14 residues. DNA for the CDR3: TGTGCCAGCTGTTTTCTTGGACAGAACACTGAAGCCTTCTTT. It translates to CASCFLGQNTEAFF.

As to this clonotype: A junction end diverges from the germline sequence, so it may reflect a read error. CDR3 sequence (DNA): TGTGTCAGCAGCTTCGAGAAAGCCGGGGAGCTGTTTTTT. It yields the protein CVSSFEKAGELFF. This chain joins TRBV11-2 and TRBJ2-2; D is unresolved. Germline lookup yields CDR1 SGHAT and CDR2 FQNNGV. The CDR3 spans 13 residues.

With respect to this clonotype: A much larger clone lies a single base off, so this may be a read error. J is TRBJ2-2 and V is TRBV28; 7 bases line up with TRBD1. The CDR3 length is 14 residues. CDR1 and CDR2 (germline): MDHEN, SYDVKM. The CDR3 protein is CTSKRQGPTGELFF. The CDR3 bases are TGTACCAGTAAGCGACAGGGACCCACCGGGGAGCTGTTTTTT. The variable domain in full, with the rest retrieved from reference TRBV28 and TRBJ2-2, is DVKVTQSSRYLVKRTGEKVFLECVQDMDHENMFWYRQDPGLGLRLIYFSYDVKMKEKGDIPEGYSVSREKKERFSLILESASTNQTSMYLCTSKRQGPTGELFFGEGSRLTVL.

In the case of this clonotype: A read error may produce the germline difference seen at one junction end. This sequence joins TRBV6-1 and TRBJ2-1, with D unclear. Germline values: CDR1 MNHNS, CDR2 SASEGT. This CDR3 spans 14 amino acids. For the CDR3, the DNA is TGTACCAGCAGTGAGGCGTGGGGAAGGGATGAGCAGTTCTTC. Translation gives CTSSEAWGRDEQFF.

A remark on this clonotype: Since the CDR3 does not end with the conserved phenylalanine or tryptophan, this likely comes from a read error. The chain employs TRBV12-5 and TRBJ2-1; 8 positions agree with TRBD1. Germline V gene lookup returns CDR1 LGHNT and CDR2 FRNRAP. The CDR3 length is 15 residues. With V trimmed by 2 bases and J by 8 bases, 8 bases remained unmatched. This CDR3 is CASGLHGQGVHEQFI. CDR3 coding DNA: TGTGCTAGTGGTTTGCACGGACAGGGCGTCCATGAGCAGTTCATC.

This clonotype has only a few counts. Being one base from a much bigger clone, this may be a read error. This sequence joins TRBV6-6 and TRBJ2-7, with 11 bases that match TRBD2. CDR3 length equals 14 residues. V shed 1 base, J shed 7 bases, and the junction held 3 bases outside the gene matches. Germline values: CDR1 MNHNY, CDR2 SVGAGI (reference sequence). The CDR3 DNA reads TGTGCCAGCAGTTACTTAGCGGGAGGGTGGGAGCAGTACTTC. Amino acids: CASSYLAGGWEQYF.

This clonotype turned up a few times. Being one base from a much bigger clone, this may be a read error. The chain carries TRBV6-5 and TRBJ2-3, with TRBD1 matching 8 bases. Germline V gene lookup returns CDR1 MNHEY and CDR2 SVGAGI. J lost 1 base, V lost 6 bases, and 18 bases had no gene match. The CDR3 has 19 amino acids. CDR3 in amino acids: CASRLLKGQGAKGTDTQYF. The CDR3 bases are TGTGCCAGCAGACTTCTCAAAGGACAGGGAGCAAAGGGCACAGATACGCAGTATTTT.

Turning to this clonotype: The junction departs from germline at one end; a sequencing error may be responsible. The J gene is TRBJ2-5, the V gene TRBV29-1; 9 nucleotides match TRBD1. The CDR3 contains 13 residues. CDR1 is SQVTM, CDR2 ANQGSEA, per germline. The CDR3 spells CNARDRVWETQYF. CDR3 DNA: TGCAACGCTCGGGACAGGGTTTGGGAGACCCAGTATTTC.

This clonotype has at least ten counts. The rearrangement uses TRBV7-8 and TRBJ2-6; TRBD1 matches 9 bases. Germline values: CDR1 SGHVS, CDR2 FQNEAQ. With 5 bases clipped from V and 0 bases from J, the junction kept 5 bases outside the gene matches. The CDR3 consists of 17 residues. The CDR3 coding sequence is TGTGCCAGCAGCCCACAGGGGGCTGTCTCTGGGGCCAACGTCCTGACTTTC. This translates into CASSPQGAVSGANVLTF.

The sample holds one count of this clonotype. V usage is TRBV10-3 and J usage is TRBJ2-6; TRBD1 matches 10 bases. The junction had 8 bases not matched to a gene; V was cut back by 9 bases and J by 6 bases. Germline CDR1 reads ENHRY; CDR2 reads SYGVKD. The CDR3 is 15 amino acids. CDR3 nucleotide sequence: TGTGCCATAAGGGGACAGGGGAGCGTGGCCAACGTCCTGACTTTC. It codes for CAIRGQGSVANVLTF.

The count of this clonotype is one. V and J are TRBV29-1 and TRBJ2-7, with a possible D match to TRBD2 (6 bases). V was shortened by 6 bases and J by 3 bases, with 15 bases between the two germline ends. CDR1 is SQVTM and CDR2 is ANQGSEA in the germline V gene. The length of the CDR3 is 13 residues. CDR3 region: CSVMDTGVYEQYF. CDR3 DNA: TGCAGCGTGATGGACACGGGAGTCTACGAGCAGTACTTC.

This clonotype has only one observation. A much larger clonotype is one base distant, so this may be a read error. The V call is TRBV20-1, the J call TRBJ2-4; possible D gene TRBD2, 6 bases. The CDR3 sequence is 16 residues long. The germline gives CDR1 DFQATT, CDR2 SNEGSKA (reference sequence). The CDR3 DNA reads as TGCAGTGCTAGCAGGGACTCCGCAGAAGCCAATAACATTCAGTACTTC. Residues: CSASRDSAEANNIQYF.

This clonotype has a single count. This could be a read error, since a much larger clone is one nucleotide away. In this CDR3 the conserved last residue, phenylalanine or tryptophan, is missing, so a read error is likely. The chain recombines TRBV7-2 with TRBJ2-1; possibly TRBD1 for D (6 bases). V was shortened by 2 bases and J by 6 bases, with 14 bases between the two germline ends. CDR3 length: 15 amino acids. The V gene's germline CDR1 is SGHTA and CDR2 FQGNSA. CDR3 in amino acids: CASSLRTATSNEQFL. The CDR3 coding sequence is TGTGCCAGCAGCTTAAGGACAGCTACCAGCAATGAGCAGTTCCTC.

On this clonotype: No conserved phenylalanine or tryptophan is present at the end of the CDR3, so a read error is the likely explanation. The CDR3 spells CASRTAYGTSTDTQYL. The CDR3 nucleotides read TGTGCCAGTAGGACTGCTTACGGCACTAGCACAGATACGCAGTATTTA. V and J are TRBV6-1 and TRBJ2-3; perhaps TRBD2 as D (5 bases). Germline lookup yields CDR1 MNHNS and CDR2 SASEGT. Trimming cost V 9 bases and J 0 bases, with 19 bases left between them. The CDR3 spans 16 residues.

As regards this clonotype: At one boundary the junction diverges from the germline segment, which might be a read error. The chain couples TRBV12-3 or TRBV12-4 to TRBJ2-7; D not resolved. The CDR3 contains 12 residues. The CDR3 loop is CASSLPLGEQWF. CDR3 nucleotides: TGTGCCAGCAGTTTACCGCTCGGAGAACAGTGGTTC.

Of note for this clonotype: This may stem from a read error, because a much larger clone lies one nucleotide away. The rearrangement joins TRBV20-1 to TRBJ2-7, with D unresolved. Germline CDR1 and CDR2: DFQATT and SNEGSKA (reference sequence). The CDR3 runs 15 residues. Trimming removed 0 bases at V and 4 bases at J, with 16 bases between. In DNA, the CDR3 is TGCAGTGCTAGAGATAGTTCCAGCTCTATTTACGAGCAGTACTTC. It codes for CSARDSSSSIYEQYF.

In the case of this clonotype: Here the CDR3 omits its conserved ending phenylalanine or tryptophan, so a read error is the likely source. The chain combines TRBV11-2 with TRBJ1-1; D is unresolved. Germline CDR1 SGHAT, CDR2 FQNNGV. V lost 2 bases and J 5 bases, leaving 12 bases between the germline ends. The CDR3 extends over 14 amino acids. CDR3 sequence: CASSLLMLRTEAFL. CDR3 DNA sequence: TGTGCCAGCAGCTTACTAATGCTGAGAACTGAAGCTTTCCTT.

This clonotype came up once. Sequence at one end of the junction differs from germline and may be a read error. V gene TRBV6-2 or TRBV6-3 combines with J gene TRBJ2-1; 11 nucleotides match TRBD2. The germline gives CDR1 MNHEY, CDR2 SVGEGT. CDR3 length: 15 amino acids. CDR3 sequence (DNA): TGTGTCAGCGGCCCCGGACTAGCGGGTGTAAATGAGCAGTTCTTT. As protein: CVSGPGLAGVNEQFF.

As regards this clonotype: This could be a read error, since a much larger clone is one nucleotide away. The chain employs TRBV20-1 and TRBJ2-7, with D possibly TRBD1 on 6 matching bases. The CDR3 is made up of 14 amino acids. CDR1 is DFQATT, CDR2 SNEGSKA, per germline (reference sequence). V was shortened by 6 bases and J by 6 bases, with 21 bases between the two germline ends. CDR3 DNA: TGCAGTGCAGGGTCCGGGACCAGGGGAACCGAGCAGTACTTC. Encoded protein: CSAGSGTRGTEQYF.

Notes on this clonotype: Germline is not matched at one junction end, which may reflect a read error. This rearrangement joins TRBV29-1 to TRBJ2-5, with 7 bases that match TRBD2. The CDR3 spans 14 residues. Germline V lookup: CDR1 SQVTM, CDR2 ANQGSEA. The CDR3 nucleotides are TGCGGCGTTAAAGATGGGTCTAGCGGAGAGACCCGGTACTTC. It is translated as CGVKDGSSGETRYF.

Remarks on this clonotype: Germline is not matched at one junction end, which may reflect a read error. The V and J genes are TRBV5-1 and TRBJ2-7; perhaps D is TRBD1 or TRBD2 (5 bases each). There are 13 residues in the CDR3. The V gene's germline CDR1 is SGHRS and CDR2 YFSETQ. The CDR3 loop reads CASRSPGSYDQYF. In DNA form, the CDR3 reads TGCGCCAGCAGATCCCCAGGGAGCTACGATCAGTACTTC.